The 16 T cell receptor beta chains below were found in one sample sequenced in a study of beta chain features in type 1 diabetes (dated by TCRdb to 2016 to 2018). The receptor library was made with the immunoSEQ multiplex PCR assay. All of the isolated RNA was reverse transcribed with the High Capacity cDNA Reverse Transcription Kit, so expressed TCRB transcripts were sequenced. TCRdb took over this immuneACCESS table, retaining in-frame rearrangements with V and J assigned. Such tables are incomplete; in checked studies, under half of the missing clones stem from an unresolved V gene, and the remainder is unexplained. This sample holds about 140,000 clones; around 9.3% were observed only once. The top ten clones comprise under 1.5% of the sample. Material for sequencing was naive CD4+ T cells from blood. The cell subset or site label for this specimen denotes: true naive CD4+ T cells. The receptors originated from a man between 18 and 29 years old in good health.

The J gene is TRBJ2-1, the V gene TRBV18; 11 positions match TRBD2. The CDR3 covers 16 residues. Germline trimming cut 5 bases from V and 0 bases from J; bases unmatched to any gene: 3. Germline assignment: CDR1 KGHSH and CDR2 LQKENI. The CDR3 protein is CASSSLAGGSYNEQFF. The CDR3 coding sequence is TGTGCCAGCTCATCCCTAGCGGGGGGCTCCTACAATGAGCAGTTCTTC.

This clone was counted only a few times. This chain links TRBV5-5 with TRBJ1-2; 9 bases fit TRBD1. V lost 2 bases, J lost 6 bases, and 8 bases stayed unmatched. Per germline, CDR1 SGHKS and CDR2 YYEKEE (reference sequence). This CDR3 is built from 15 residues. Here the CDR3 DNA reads TGTGCCAGCAGCTTTTCCGGGACAGGGCTTGATGGCTACACCTTC. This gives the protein CASSFSGTGLDGYTF.

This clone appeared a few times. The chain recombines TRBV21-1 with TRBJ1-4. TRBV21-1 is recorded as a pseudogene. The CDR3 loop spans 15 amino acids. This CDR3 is CASSRVLRRGEKLFF. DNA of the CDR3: TGTGCCAGCAGCAGGGTCCTCCGAAGAGGTGAAAAACTGTTTTTT.

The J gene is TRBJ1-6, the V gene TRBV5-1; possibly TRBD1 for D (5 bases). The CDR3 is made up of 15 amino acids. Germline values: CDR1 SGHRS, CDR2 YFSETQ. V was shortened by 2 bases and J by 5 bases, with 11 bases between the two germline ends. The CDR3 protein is CASSLQDGDNSPLHF. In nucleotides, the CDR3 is TGCGCCAGCAGCTTACAGGACGGTGATAATTCACCCCTCCACTTT.

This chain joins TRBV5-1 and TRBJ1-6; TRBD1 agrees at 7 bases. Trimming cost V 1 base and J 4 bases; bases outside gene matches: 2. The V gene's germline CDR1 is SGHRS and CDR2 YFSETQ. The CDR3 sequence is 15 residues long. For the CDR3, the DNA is TGCGCCAGCAGCTTGAGGGGACAGTATAATTCACCCCTCCACTTT. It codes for CASSLRGQYNSPLHF.

CDR3 protein: CASSFQIRAENSPLHF. CDR3 nucleotide sequence: TGCGCCAGCAGTTTTCAAATCAGGGCTGAGAATTCACCCCTCCACTTT. The chain has TRBV5-1 and TRBJ1-6, with a weak D call TRBD1 (5 bases). This CDR3 has 16 amino acids. Germline V CDR1 and CDR2: SGHRS, YFSETQ. The V end was cut by 5 bases, the J end by 7 bases, with 19 bases between.

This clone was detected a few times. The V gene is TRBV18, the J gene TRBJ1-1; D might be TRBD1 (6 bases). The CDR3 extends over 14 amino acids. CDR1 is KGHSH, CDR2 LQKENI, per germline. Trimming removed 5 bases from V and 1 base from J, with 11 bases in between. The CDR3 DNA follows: TGTGCCAGCTCAGGAGGGGGGGGGAACACTGAAGCTTTCTTT. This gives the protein CASSGGGGNTEAFF.

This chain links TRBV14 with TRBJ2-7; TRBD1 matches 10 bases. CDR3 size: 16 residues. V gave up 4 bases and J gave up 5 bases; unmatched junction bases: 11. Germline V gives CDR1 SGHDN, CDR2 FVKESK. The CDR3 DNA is TGTGCCAGCAGCCTCTTACCGGGACAGGGGAGAGACGAGCAGTACTTC. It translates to CASSLLPGQGRDEQYF.

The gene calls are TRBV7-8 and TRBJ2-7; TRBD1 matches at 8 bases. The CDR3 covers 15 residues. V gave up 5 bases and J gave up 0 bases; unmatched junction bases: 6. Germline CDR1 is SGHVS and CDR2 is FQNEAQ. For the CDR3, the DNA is TGTGCCAGCAGCCTTGGACAGGGATACTCCTACGAGCAGTACTTC. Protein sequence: CASSLGQGYSYEQYF.

The CDR3 DNA follows: TGTGCCAGCAGCTTAAGGGCGGCTAGCCGAGGGGAGACCCAGTACTTC. This gives the protein CASSLRAASRGETQYF. V usage is TRBV7-2 and J usage is TRBJ2-5; tentatively, D is TRBD2 (5 bases). The CDR3 covers 16 residues. The germline V gene encodes CDR1 SGHTA and CDR2 FQGNSA. V gave up 2 bases and J gave up 5 bases, with 18 bases separating them.

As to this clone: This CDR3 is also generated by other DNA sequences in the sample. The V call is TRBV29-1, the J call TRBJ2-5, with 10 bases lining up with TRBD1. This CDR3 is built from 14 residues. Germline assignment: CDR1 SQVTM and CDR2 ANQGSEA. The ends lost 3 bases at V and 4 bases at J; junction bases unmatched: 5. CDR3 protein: CSVDRQGAGETQYF. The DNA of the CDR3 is TGCAGCGTTGATAGACAGGGGGCGGGAGAGACCCAGTACTTC. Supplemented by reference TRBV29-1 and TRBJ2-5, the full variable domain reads SAVISQKPSRDICQRGTSLTIQCQVDSQVTMMFWYRQQPGQSLTLIATANQGSEATYESGFVIDKFPISRPNLTFSTLTVSNMSPEDSSIYLCSVDRQGAGETQYFGPGTRLLVL.

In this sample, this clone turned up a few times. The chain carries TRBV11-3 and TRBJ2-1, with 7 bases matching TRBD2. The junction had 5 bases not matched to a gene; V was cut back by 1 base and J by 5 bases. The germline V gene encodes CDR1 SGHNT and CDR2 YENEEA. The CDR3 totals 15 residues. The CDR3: CASSLGSSGHNEQFF. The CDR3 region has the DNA TGTGCCAGCAGCTTAGGTTCTAGCGGCCACAATGAGCAGTTCTTC.

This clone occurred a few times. CDR3 residues: CASSVEVGGIYGYTF. CDR3 bases: TGTGCCAGCAGCGTAGAGGTAGGGGGAATCTATGGCTACACCTTC. V usage is TRBV9 and J usage is TRBJ1-2; tentatively, D is TRBD1 (6 bases). Trimming cost V 0 bases and J 4 bases, with 13 bases left between them. Germline V gene lookup returns CDR1 SGDLS and CDR2 YYNGEE. The CDR3 has 15 amino acids.

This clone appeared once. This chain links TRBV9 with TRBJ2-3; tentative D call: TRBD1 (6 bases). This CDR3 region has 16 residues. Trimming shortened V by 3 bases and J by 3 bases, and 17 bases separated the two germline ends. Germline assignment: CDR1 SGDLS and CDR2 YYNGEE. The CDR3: CASSGRTGTTTDTQYF. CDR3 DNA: TGTGCCAGCAGCGGAAGGACCGGGACAACGACAGATACGCAGTATTTT.

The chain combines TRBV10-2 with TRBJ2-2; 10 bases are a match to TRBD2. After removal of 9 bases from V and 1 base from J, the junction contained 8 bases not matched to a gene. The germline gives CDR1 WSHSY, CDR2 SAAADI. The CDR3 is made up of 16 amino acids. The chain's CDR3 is CASVSGTSENTGELFF. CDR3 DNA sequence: TGCGCCAGTGTTTCCGGGACTAGCGAGAACACCGGGGAGCTGTTTTTT.

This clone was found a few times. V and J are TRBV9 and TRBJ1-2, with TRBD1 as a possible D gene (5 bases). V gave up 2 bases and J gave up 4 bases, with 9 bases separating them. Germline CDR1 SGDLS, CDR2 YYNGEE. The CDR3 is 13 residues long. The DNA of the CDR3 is TGTGCCAGCAGCGTTGGGAGGGGCTATGGCTACACCTTC. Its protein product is CASSVGRGYGYTF.